One TCR beta chain is described in this entry. The entry originates in a study of blood T cell repertoires in COVID-19. Across the study: Samples came from the United States, Italy and Spain, spanning acute and convalescent COVID-19. The cDNA or gDNA used as material had been derived from T cells, B-cell-depleted T cells, or PBMCs.

Original analysis: Reference gene primer amplification yielded estimated nucleated cell counts. TCRdb's table, derived via immunoSEQ multiplex PCR, lists solely in-frame clones and lacks some. The V and J calls and clone size come from that table; D and trimming were worked out from the DNA. This sample yields around 19,000 clones, of which 85% to 90% are seen a single time; 7% to 8% belongs to the top ten. This CDR3 comprises 15 residues. CDR1 and CDR2 from the germline V gene are SGHAT and FQNNGV. Deletions cut 4 bases from V and 7 bases from J, with 19 bases between. V usage is TRBV11-2 and J usage is TRBJ2-5, with D maybe TRBD2 (5 bases). The sequence came from a woman aged 55-70 years with active COVID-19. The sequencing input was peripheral blood. Here the CDR3 reads CASSYGLGVVGTQYF. CDR3 sequence (DNA): TGTGCCAGCAGCTATGGACTTGGAGTAGTGGGGACCCAGTACTTC.